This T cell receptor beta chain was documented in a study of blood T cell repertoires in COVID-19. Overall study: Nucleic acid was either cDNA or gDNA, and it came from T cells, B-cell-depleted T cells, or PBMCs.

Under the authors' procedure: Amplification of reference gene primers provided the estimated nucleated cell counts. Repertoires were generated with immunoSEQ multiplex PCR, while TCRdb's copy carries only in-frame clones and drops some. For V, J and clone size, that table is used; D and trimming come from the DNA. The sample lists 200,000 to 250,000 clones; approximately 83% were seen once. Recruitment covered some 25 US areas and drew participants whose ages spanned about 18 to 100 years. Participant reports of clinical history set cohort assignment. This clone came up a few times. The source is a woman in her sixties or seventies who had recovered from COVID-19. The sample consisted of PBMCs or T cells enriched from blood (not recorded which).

CDR3 residues: CASSLDQGGTEAFF. CDR3 nucleotide sequence: TGTGCCAGCAGCTTAGATCAGGGGGGCACTGAAGCTTTCTTT. The J gene is TRBJ1-1, the V gene TRBV11-2, with 7 bases that match TRBD1. With V trimmed by 0 bases and J by 4 bases, 2 bases remained unmatched. The CDR3 has 14 amino acids. Germline V lookup: CDR1 SGHAT, CDR2 FQNNGV.